This TCR beta chain derives from a study of T-cell reconstitution after alpha-beta-depleted transplantation in children. Broader study findings: In some patients, recipient T cells and intrathymic progenitors surviving conditioning explained high day-60 diversity.

Unique molecular identifiers were incorporated during preparation of the TCRbeta library. TCRdb reprocessed the PCR reads via MiXCR and lists one record per CDR3 protein. In the table there are roughly 150,000 distinct CDR3 sequences, roughly 10% of which are singletons. CDR3 length equals 14 residues. Unmatched junction bases numbered 3, after V lost 1 base and J lost 5 bases. Germline V CDR1 and CDR2: SGHTA, FQGNSA. This clonotype was observed many times. Its antigen is undetermined. The input for sequencing was PBMCs, taken before TCRalphabeta/CD19-depleted stem cell transplant. The clonotype comes from a boy aged 2 to 10 with acute myeloid leukemia, due to receive a stem cell transplant. The rearrangement joins TRBV7-2 to TRBJ2-7; 9 bases are a match to TRBD1. The chain's CDR3 is CASSLGWTGDEQYF. The CDR3 DNA reads as TGTGCCAGCAGCTTAGGATGGACAGGGGACGAGCAGTACTTC.